The entry below gives a single T cell receptor beta chain sequence along with its context. No antigen is known for it. Per-base quality was not reported, and no clone a single base away is much larger than it. Sequencing used an Illumina HiSeq 1500. TCRdb reprocessing: public reads trimmed at Q25 with fastp, clones called with MiXCR, in-frame beta chains kept. Every distinct CDR3 protein forms one entry, paired with its most common genes and DNA. Counted in this sample were roughly 500,000 distinct CDR3 sequences; about two fifths of them appeared once. The top ten hold about 45% of the sample. The data derive from a study of T cell repertoires in cytomegalovirus infection (dated by TCRdb to 2018 to 2020). Concerning the study at large: Recently identified HLA-C-restricted CMV epitopes, whose presentation resists viral immunomodulation, were targeted by peptide stimulations together with well-studied HLA-B-restricted epitopes. Donor HLA type was relevant to the analysis, because carriage of CMV infection together with the matching HLA type was indicated by public TCR beta signatures.

The paper as a whole reports these results and caveats: In both this cohort and an independent cohort of some 370 donors, the cumulative frequency of public TCR beta family members distinguished carriers of CMV infection plus the relevant HLA type. The ex vivo response was dominated by HLA-C-restricted CMV-specific TCR beta clonotypes, which also provided the single most frequent clonotype in two of eight donors.

The treatment or condition label here, explained by the study, means: in vitro stimulation with specific CMV peptide epitopes to enrich CMV-specific T cells. Reading from cysteine to phenylalanine, the CDR3 counts 15 amino acids. The CDR3 DNA has 45 bases and is translated from base 1. Between the V and J ends, shortened by 6 bases and 1 base respectively, the junction contains 16 bases. Reading the germline V gene gives CDR1 MDHEN and CDR2 SYDVKM. This receptor chain uses TRBV28 and TRBJ2-7; TRBD2 is a weak D gene call, 5 bases matching. This specimen was cultured PBMCs, taken from culture after CMV antigen stimulation. The sequence derives from a human donor in good health (CMV status not recorded). Some clones in this sample may be carry-over from other donors' samples. Here is the DNA: TGTGCCAGCAGATCAGGACGGGGATTTTCCTACGAGCAGTACTTC. Translated, it reads CASRSGRGFSYEQYF.